This T cell receptor beta chain stems from a study of vaccination effects on CD4 cells after COVID-19. Antigen-specific CD4+ T cells expanded by the ViraFEST assay with viral peptide pools were then sequenced. CD4+ T cells were isolated after 10 days of culture. The healthy vaccine recipients, who had no prior SARS-CoV-2 infection, showed negative nucleocapsid antibodies. Each culture well received a few million PBMC. These cells were then cultured in IMDM with about 9.1 IU/ml IL-2 and around 10 ug/ml peptides. Half the medium was replaced with IL-2 medium on days 3 and 7. The CDR3 sequence is 14 residues long. Between the trimmed V and J ends, which lost 1 base and 3 bases, there was a span of 7 bases. Germline loops: CDR1 SGHAT, CDR2 FQNNGV. Generated by immunoSEQ multiplex PCR, the TCRdb table keeps only in-frame clones and is missing some. The data show 77,000 or so clones, 78% seen once. This clone showed up just a few times. Its antigen is unknown.

Whole-study results and caveats: Healthy vaccinees showed cross-reactivity with common cold coronaviruses in only 1 of 255 vaccine-induced clones.

The chain links TRBV11-2 to TRBJ1-3; D call uncertain. Sequencing used CD4+ T cells from PBMCs cultured with SARS-CoV-2 spike peptides, obtained before COVID-19 vaccination. The TCR originated in a human donor who received a COVID-19 vaccine. The CDR3 is CASSLGAIGNTIYF. The CDR3 DNA reads TGTGCCAGCAGCTTAGGTGCCATTGGAAACACCATATATTTT.